This T cell receptor beta chain was sequenced for a study of OX40 agonist ivuxolimab in advanced cancers. About the study: It was permissible to have had prior anti-PD-1, anti-PD-L1 or anti-CTLA-4 therapy, and approximately 41% had some. Study findings and constraints: Patients with a partial response at 0.1-3.0 mg/kg had among the lowest clonal expansion. There were, on average, more expanded clones in CD8+ T cells than in CD4+.

V lost 1 base, J lost 1 base, and 6 bases lay in between. The germline V gene encodes CDR1 SSHAT and CDR2 FNYEAQ (reference sequence). The CDR3 sequence is 14 residues long. Concerning this clone: Its antigen is unidentified.

The data were produced by immunoSEQ multiplex PCR, yet TCRdb's version contains in-frame clones alone and is incomplete. The sample gives about 100,000 clones, roughly nine tenths of which show up once; 0.25% to 0.35% is in the top ten. This TCR was recovered from an adult with an advanced solid tumor such as melanoma, head and neck, liver or kidney cancer. V gene TRBV7-7 combines with J gene TRBJ2-3, with D uncertain. The starting material was CD4+ or CD8+ T cells sorted from blood, obtained in a trial of the OX40 agonist ivuxolimab. For the CDR3, the DNA is TGTGCCAGCAGCTTAGGTCCAGGCACAGATACGCAGTATTTT. This codes for CASSLGPGTDTQYF. Based on the CDR3 plus reference TRBV7-7 and TRBJ2-3, the full variable domain is GAGVSQSPRYKVTKRGQDVTLRCDPISSHATLYWYQQALGQGPEFLTYFNYEAQPDKSGLPSDRFSAERPEGSISTLTIQRTEQRDSAMYRCASSLGPGTDTQYFGPGTRLTVL.